A single sample is the source of the 25 T cell receptor beta chains below, sequenced in a study of early stage breast cancer tumors (dated by TCRdb to about 2017). Receptor libraries were prepared by the immunoSEQ multiplex PCR assay. The immuneACCESS repertoire file appears here via TCRdb, limited to in-frame rearrangements. These files lack a portion of the clones; in checked studies, under half of the deficit traces to unresolved V genes, and the cause of the others is not known. The sample table contains approximately 1,600 clones; only one count was recorded for roughly 80% of them. The ten largest clones add up to over 7.5% of the sample. Input material: normal breast tissue next to the tumor. These receptors came from a person in their 70s with breast cancer.

The chain couples TRBV6-1 to TRBJ2-3; 7 bases line up with TRBD1. The CDR3 is 15 residues long. The germline CDR1 and CDR2 sequences are MNHNS and SASEGT. The trim removed 6 bases at V and 4 bases at J, leaving 10 bases unmatched. The CDR3 DNA is TGTGCCAGCAGCGAGACAGGGATGTCTGCAGATACGCAGTATTTT. The encoded protein is CASSETGMSADTQYF.

CDR3: CATSRARTRQETQYF. CDR3 bases: TGTGCCACCAGCAGAGCCCGGACACGGCAAGAGACCCAGTACTTC. The J gene is TRBJ2-5, the V gene TRBV15; D perhaps matches TRBD1 (5 bases). Trimming shortened V by 1 base and J by 2 bases, and 11 bases separated the two germline ends. The CDR3 contains 15 residues. Germline V lookup: CDR1 LNHNV, CDR2 YYDKDF (reference sequence).

The V and J genes are TRBV19 and TRBJ1-1; 9 bases map to TRBD1. Germline values: CDR1 LNHDA, CDR2 SQIVND (reference sequence). Unmatched junction bases numbered 6, after V lost 3 bases and J lost 1 base. The CDR3 totals 16 residues. CDR3 in DNA: TGTGCCAGTAGTATCACAGGGGGCACGGGGAACACTGAAGCTTTCTTT. Encoded protein: CASSITGGTGNTEAFF. The whole variable domain, remainder taken from reference TRBV19 and TRBJ1-1, is DGGITQSPKYLFRKEGQNVTLSCEQNLNHDAMYWYRQDPGQGLRLIYYSQIVNDFQKGDIAEGYSVSREKKESFPLTVTSAQKNPTAFYLCASSITGGTGNTEAFFGQGTRLTVV.

The gene calls are TRBV27 and TRBJ2-7; TRBD2 might be the D (6 bases). The germline V and J ends were trimmed by 5 bases and 2 bases, with 10 bases remaining between them. The CDR3 has 13 amino acids. Looked up from germline, CDR1 is MNHEY and CDR2 is SMNVEV (reference sequence). This CDR3 reads CASSTGVAYEQYF. CDR3 coding DNA: TGTGCCAGCAGTACGGGGGTCGCCTACGAGCAGTACTTC.

This clone was counted only a few times. The chain carries TRBV10-2 and TRBJ2-3; tentatively, D is TRBD2 (5 bases). Germline V gives CDR1 WSHSY, CDR2 SAAADI. V was trimmed by 7 bases and J by 11 bases, leaving 25 bases between them. The CDR3 loop spans 15 amino acids. CDR3 protein: CASTHKWTAPGMQYF. CDR3 DNA sequence: TGCGCCAGCACCCATAAATGGACTGCGCCCGGGATGCAGTATTTT.

This clone has just one count. The chain combines TRBV5-4 with TRBJ2-4; 8 nucleotides agree with TRBD2. Germline CDR1 and CDR2: SGHNT and YYREEE (reference sequence). CDR3 length equals 15 residues. Germline trimming cut 7 bases from V and 1 base from J; bases unmatched to any gene: 7. DNA for the CDR3: TGTGCCAGCGGAGATCCTAGCGGGGCCAAAAACATTCAGTACTTC. Protein product: CASGDPSGAKNIQYF.

The chain recombines TRBV2 with TRBJ2-1; maybe TRBD2 (5 bases). Germline CDR1 reads SNHLY; CDR2 reads FYNNEI. The CDR3 sequence is 15 residues long. The V end was cut by 3 bases, the J end by 0 bases, with 9 bases between. The CDR3 is CASSESGSSYNEQFF. As DNA, the CDR3 is TGTGCCAGCAGTGAGTCGGGGAGCTCCTACAATGAGCAGTTCTTC.

This sequence joins TRBV7-3 and TRBJ1-2; 7 bases line up with TRBD1. V lost 0 bases and J lost 8; bases outside the gene matches: 6. Germline V CDR1 and CDR2: SGHTA, FQGTGA. The CDR3 covers 14 residues. DNA for the CDR3: TGTGCCAGCAGCTTAACGTCGCGAGGGGGCGGCTACACCTTC. Amino acids: CASSLTSRGGGYTF.

This chain connects TRBV7-3 to TRBJ2-3; 7 bases are a match to TRBD2. The CDR3 extends over 15 amino acids. J was trimmed by 0 bases and V by 1 base; bases with no gene match: 1. CDR1 is SGHTA and CDR2 is FQGTGA in the germline V gene. For the CDR3, the DNA is TGTGCCAGCAGCTTAAGCGGGGGAAGCACAGATACGCAGTATTTT. Translating gives CASSLSGGSTDTQYF.

The rearrangement uses TRBV6-6 and TRBJ1-5; D is unresolved. Germline V gene data show CDR1 as MNHNY and CDR2 as SVGAGI (reference sequence). The V and J ends lost 2 bases and 2 bases respectively, with 10 bases between them. CDR3 length equals 15 residues. Here the CDR3 DNA reads TGTGCCAGCAGTTACGAAGGGAGCGGCAATCAGCCCCAGCATTTT. Translated, it gives CASSYEGSGNQPQHF.

This clone was observed a single time. V usage is TRBV7-8 and J usage is TRBJ1-3, with 7 bases lining up with TRBD1. Germline trimming cut 4 bases from V and 4 bases from J; bases unmatched to any gene: 7. CDR1 and CDR2 from the germline V gene are SGHVS and FQNEAQ. The CDR3 extends over 15 amino acids. The DNA for the CDR3 is TGTGCCAGCAGCTGGGGGACAGACCCGGGAAACACCATATATTTT. As protein: CASSWGTDPGNTIYF.

V and J are TRBV4-3 and TRBJ2-1, with a possible D match to TRBD2 (6 bases). This CDR3 contains 15 residues. In germline, CDR1 is LGHNA, CDR2 YSLEER. Trimming left V 0 bases short and J 4 bases short, with 10 bases between. The CDR3 sequence is CASSQELAGYNEQFF. The CDR3, as DNA: TGCGCCAGCAGCCAAGAACTAGCAGGGTACAATGAGCAGTTCTTC.

J is TRBJ2-1 and V is TRBV13, with a weak D call TRBD1 (6 bases). Germline loops: CDR1 PRHDT, CDR2 FYEKMQ (reference sequence). The V end lost 2 bases, the J end lost 8 bases, and 19 bases lay between the germline ends. This CDR3 is built from 16 residues. The CDR3 reads CASSLQQGLGDYEQFF. For the CDR3, the DNA is TGTGCCAGCAGCTTACAACAGGGCTTGGGTGACTATGAGCAGTTCTTC.

The chain employs TRBV28 and TRBJ1-5; D remains unclear. The V end lost 5 bases, the J end lost 1 base, and 18 bases lay between the germline ends. Per germline, CDR1 MDHEN and CDR2 SYDVKM. The CDR3 has 17 residues. This CDR3 is CASSPAPRVRSNQPQHF. The CDR3 DNA reads as TGTGCCAGCAGTCCCGCGCCGAGGGTTCGCAGCAATCAGCCCCAGCATTTT.

The rearrangement joins TRBV6-4 to TRBJ1-5; D possibly corresponds to TRBD1 (6 bases). Trimming stripped 7 bases from V and 4 bases from J, with 17 bases between. The germline V gene encodes CDR1 MRHNA and CDR2 SNTAGT. The CDR3 runs 15 residues. This chain's CDR3 is CASTHRVGRNQPQHF. CDR3 coding DNA: TGTGCCAGCACACACAGGGTAGGAAGAAATCAGCCCCAGCATTTT.

The chain joins TRBV6-6 to TRBJ2-7; 7 bases agree with TRBD1. This CDR3 region has 15 residues. V dropped 5 bases and J dropped 3; count of bases not matched to a gene: 10. Germline loops: CDR1 MNHNY, CDR2 SVGAGI (reference sequence). The CDR3 sequence is CASSPLGTAIYEQYF. The CDR3 nucleotides read TGTGCCAGCAGTCCTCTCGGGACAGCTATCTACGAGCAGTACTTC.

This clone has a handful of counts. This chain uses TRBV9 with TRBJ2-7; the D gene is possibly TRBD1 (6 bases). The CDR3 contains 14 residues. Germline V lookup: CDR1 SGDLS, CDR2 YYNGEE. The V end was cut by 4 bases, the J end by 3 bases, with 14 bases between. The CDR3 DNA follows: TGTGCCAGCAGCCCATATATGGGACACTACGAGCAGTACTTC. Amino acids: CASSPYMGHYEQYF.

V is TRBV4-3 and J is TRBJ1-2; 10 nucleotides align to TRBD1. CDR3 length: 18 residues. Germline CDR1 is LGHNA and CDR2 is YSLEER. After removal of 0 bases from V and 3 bases from J, the junction contained 10 bases not matched to a gene. The CDR3 loop reads CASSQDLGTGVLDYGYTF. CDR3 bases: TGCGCCAGCAGCCAAGACCTCGGGACAGGGGTTTTGGACTATGGCTACACCTTC.

The chain has TRBV7-3 and TRBJ2-7; TRBD1 agrees at 9 bases. From germline, CDR1 is SGHTA and CDR2 FQGTGA. Trimming cost V 2 bases and J 9 bases; bases outside gene matches: 8. This CDR3 comprises 14 residues. The CDR3 reads CASSLSGQGSGQYF. CDR3 in DNA: TGTGCCAGCAGCTTATCGGGACAGGGATCCGGGCAGTACTTC.

This chain connects TRBV28 to TRBJ2-2; D gene uncertain. The CDR3 totals 15 residues. V lost 4 bases, J lost 4 bases, and 13 bases lay in between. Germline CDR1 is MDHEN and CDR2 is SYDVKM. The CDR3 region is CASSSNLELTGELFF. The CDR3 DNA is TGTGCCAGCAGTTCAAACCTCGAACTCACCGGGGAGCTGTTTTTT. The full variable domain, its missing parts supplied by reference TRBV28 and TRBJ2-2, is DVKVTQSSRYLVKRTGEKVFLECVQDMDHENMFWYRQDPGLGLRLIYFSYDVKMKEKGDIPEGYSVSREKKERFSLILESASTNQTSMYLCASSSNLELTGELFFGEGSRLTVL.

V and J are TRBV9 and TRBJ2-5; a weak D match, TRBD2 (5 bases). Germline values: CDR1 SGDLS, CDR2 YYNGEE. Trimming stripped 2 bases from V and 5 bases from J, with 10 bases between. This CDR3 is built from 13 residues. Here the CDR3 DNA reads TGTGCCAGCAGCGTGGAGGCCGTGGAGACCCAGTACTTC. Translation: CASSVEAVETQYF.

This clone was recorded only once. The V and J genes are TRBV27 and TRBJ2-2; TRBD2 matches 13 bases. The CDR3 sequence is 16 residues long. J was trimmed by 4 bases and V by 3 bases; bases with no gene match: 2. From germline, CDR1 is MNHEY and CDR2 SMNVEV (reference sequence). Here the CDR3 reads CASSLTSGGSTGELFF. As DNA, the CDR3 is TGTGCCAGCAGTTTGACTAGCGGGGGGAGCACCGGGGAGCTGTTTTTT.

The V call is TRBV6-5, the J call TRBJ2-7; 10 nucleotides agree with TRBD2. With V trimmed by 2 bases and J by 1 base, 2 bases remained unmatched. This CDR3 region has 15 residues. Germline assignment: CDR1 MNHEY and CDR2 SVGAGI. CDR3 amino acids: CASSYETSGSYEQYF. The CDR3 coding sequence is TGTGCCAGCAGTTACGAGACTAGCGGGTCCTACGAGCAGTACTTC.

V usage is TRBV5-4 and J usage is TRBJ2-1; 9 nucleotides agree with TRBD2. V trimming: 1 base; J trimming: 3 bases; junction bases outside the gene matches: 2. The germline V gene encodes CDR1 SGHNT and CDR2 YYREEE (reference sequence). The CDR3 is 15 residues long. CDR3 protein: CASSLKRGDYNEQFF. The DNA of the CDR3 is TGTGCCAGCAGCTTGAAGCGGGGGGACTACAATGAGCAGTTCTTC.

The CDR3 nucleotides are TGTGCCAGCAGTGAAGCCAGGCTCTATTCACCCCTCCACTTT. Residues: CASSEARLYSPLHF. The chain couples TRBV2 to TRBJ1-6; no firm D call. Germline V CDR1 and CDR2: SNHLY, FYNNEI. V lost 0 bases, J lost 8 bases, and 8 bases lay in between. CDR3 size: 14 residues.